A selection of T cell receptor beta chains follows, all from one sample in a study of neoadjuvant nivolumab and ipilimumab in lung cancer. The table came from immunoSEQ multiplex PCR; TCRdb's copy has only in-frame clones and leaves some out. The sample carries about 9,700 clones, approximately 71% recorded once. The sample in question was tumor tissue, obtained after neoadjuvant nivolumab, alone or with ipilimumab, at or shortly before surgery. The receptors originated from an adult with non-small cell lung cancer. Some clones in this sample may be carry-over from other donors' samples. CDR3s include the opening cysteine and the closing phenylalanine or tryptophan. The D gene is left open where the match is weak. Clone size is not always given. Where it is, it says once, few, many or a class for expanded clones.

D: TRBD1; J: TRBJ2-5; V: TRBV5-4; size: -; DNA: TGTGCCAGCAGCTTGGAACAGGGGTTTGGAGAGACCCAGTACTTC; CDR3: CASSLEQGFGETQYF
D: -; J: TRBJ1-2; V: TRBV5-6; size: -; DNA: TGTGCCAGCAGCGGGAGGTCGGGGACCCAAGGCTACACCTTC; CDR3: CASSGRSGTQGYTF
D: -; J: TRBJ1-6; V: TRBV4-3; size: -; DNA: TGCGCCAGCAGCCAAGAGGGGACCTATAATTCACCCCTCCACTTT; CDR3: CASSQEGTYNSPLHF
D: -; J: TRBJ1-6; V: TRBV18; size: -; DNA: TGTGCCAGCTCACCCGGGCCCCAATCACCCCTCCACTTT; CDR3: CASSPGPQSPLHF
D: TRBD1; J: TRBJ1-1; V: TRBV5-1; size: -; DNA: TGCGCCAGCGGGACAGGGGGAATGAACACTGAAGCTTTCTTT; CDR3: CASGTGGMNTEAFF
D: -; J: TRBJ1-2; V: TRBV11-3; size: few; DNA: TGTGCCAGCAGCCTTAACTGGACCCTGGACTATGGCTACACCTTC; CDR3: CASSLNWTLDYGYTF
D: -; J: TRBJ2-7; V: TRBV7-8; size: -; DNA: TGTGCCAGCAGTGATCCCCGGGGAGAGCAGTACTTC; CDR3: CASSDPRGEQYF
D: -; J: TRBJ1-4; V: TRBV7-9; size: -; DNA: TGTGCCAGCAGCTCCCCTTGGGCAACTAATGAAAAACTGTTTTTT; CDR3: CASSSPWATNEKLFF
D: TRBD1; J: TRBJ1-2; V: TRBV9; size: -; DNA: TGTGCCAGCAGCCTTTTCGGACAGGGCGACTATGGCTACACCTTC; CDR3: CASSLFGQGDYGYTF
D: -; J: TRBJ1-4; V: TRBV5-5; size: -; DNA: TGTGCCAGCAGCCCGCTCTTGACGGCCTATAGTGAAAAACTGTTTTTT; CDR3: CASSPLLTAYSEKLFF
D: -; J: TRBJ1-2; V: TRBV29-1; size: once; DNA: TGCAGCGGCCGGGAAAACTATGGCTACACCTTC; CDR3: CSGRENYGYTF
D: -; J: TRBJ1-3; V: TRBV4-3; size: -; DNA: TGCGCCAGCAGCCAAGGGGCGACCGTTGGAAACACCATATATTTT; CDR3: CASSQGATVGNTIYF
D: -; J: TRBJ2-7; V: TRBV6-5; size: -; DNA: TGTGCCAGTCGCAGGAGGGAGCGCTACGAGCAGTACTTC; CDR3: CASRRRERYEQYF
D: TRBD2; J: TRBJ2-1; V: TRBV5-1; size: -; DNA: TGCGCCAGCAGCTTGCGGGTCGTGGCGGGAGGGGATGAGCAGTTCTTC; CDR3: CASSLRVVAGGDEQFF
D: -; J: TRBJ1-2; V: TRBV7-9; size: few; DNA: TGTGCCAGCAGCTTGGGTAGACTTAACTATGGCTACACCTTC; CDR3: CASSLGRLNYGYTF
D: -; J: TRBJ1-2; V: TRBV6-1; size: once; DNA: TGTGCCAGCAGTGTGGGTGCCAGACCTAACTATGGCTACACCTTC; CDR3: CASSVGARPNYGYTF
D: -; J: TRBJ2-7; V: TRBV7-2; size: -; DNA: TGTGCCAGCAGCTTGGTTAGCAGGGACGAGCAGTACTTC; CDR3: CASSLVSRDEQYF
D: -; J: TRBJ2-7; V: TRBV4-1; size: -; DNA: TGCGCCAGCAGCCAGTTCCGGGACCCCTCCTACGAGCAGTACTTC; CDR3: CASSQFRDPSYEQYF
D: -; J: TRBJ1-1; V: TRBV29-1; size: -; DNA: TGCAGCGTTGACACGAACACTGAAGCTTTCTTT; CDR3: CSVDTNTEAFF
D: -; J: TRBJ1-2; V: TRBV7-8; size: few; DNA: TGTGCCAGCAGCTTAGCGATGGGGGGCTTGGCCTATGGCTACACCTTC; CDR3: CASSLAMGGLAYGYTF
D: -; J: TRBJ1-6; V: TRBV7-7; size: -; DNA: TGTGCCAGCAGCTACGACAGGCAGTCACCCCTCCACTTT; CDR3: CASSYDRQSPLHF
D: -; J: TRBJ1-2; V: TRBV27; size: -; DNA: TGTGCCAGCAGTTGGGGCACAGGGCTAAATTCGGGCTACACCTTC; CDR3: CASSWGTGLNSGYTF
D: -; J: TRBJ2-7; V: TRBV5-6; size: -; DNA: TGTGCCAGCAGCTTGGAAACAGGTGGGCCCTACGAGCAGTACTTC; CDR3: CASSLETGGPYEQYF
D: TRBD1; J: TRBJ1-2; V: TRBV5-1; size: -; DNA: TGCGCCAGCAGCTTGCTGGGGACAGGGGGCCTCAACTATGGCTACACCTTC; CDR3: CASSLLGTGGLNYGYTF
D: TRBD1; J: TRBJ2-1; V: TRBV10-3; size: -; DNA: TGTGCCATGGGACAGACTAACAATGAGCAGTTCTTC; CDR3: CAMGQTNNEQFF
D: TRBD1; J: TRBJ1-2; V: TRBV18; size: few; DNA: TGTGCCAGCTCACCGAATTTACAGGGGCGGACTAACTATGGCTACACCTTC; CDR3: CASSPNLQGRTNYGYTF
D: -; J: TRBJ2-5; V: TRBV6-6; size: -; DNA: TGTGCCTCCGCGGGGGACACATTCCAAGAGACCCAGTACTTC; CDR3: CASAGDTFQETQYF
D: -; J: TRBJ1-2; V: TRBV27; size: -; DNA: TGTGCCAGCAGTGGTCTGACAGGTCCTAACTATGGCTACACCTTC; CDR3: CASSGLTGPNYGYTF
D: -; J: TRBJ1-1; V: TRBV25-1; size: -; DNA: TGTGCCAGCACCGAGGGTCCGGGATTGAACACTGAAGCTTTCTTT; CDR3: CASTEGPGLNTEAFF
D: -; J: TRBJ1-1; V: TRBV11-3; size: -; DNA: TGTGCCAGCAGTCCACTCTTCGGGGGGCTCACTGAAGCTTTCTTT; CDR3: CASSPLFGGLTEAFF
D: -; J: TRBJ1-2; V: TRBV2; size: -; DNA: TGTGCCAGCAGTGAGTGGCCAGCCGGGAGGTATGGCTACACCTTC; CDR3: CASSEWPAGRYGYTF
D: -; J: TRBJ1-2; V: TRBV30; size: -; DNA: TGTGCCTGGAGTGATCGGGCGGGCTACACCTTC; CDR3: CAWSDRAGYTF